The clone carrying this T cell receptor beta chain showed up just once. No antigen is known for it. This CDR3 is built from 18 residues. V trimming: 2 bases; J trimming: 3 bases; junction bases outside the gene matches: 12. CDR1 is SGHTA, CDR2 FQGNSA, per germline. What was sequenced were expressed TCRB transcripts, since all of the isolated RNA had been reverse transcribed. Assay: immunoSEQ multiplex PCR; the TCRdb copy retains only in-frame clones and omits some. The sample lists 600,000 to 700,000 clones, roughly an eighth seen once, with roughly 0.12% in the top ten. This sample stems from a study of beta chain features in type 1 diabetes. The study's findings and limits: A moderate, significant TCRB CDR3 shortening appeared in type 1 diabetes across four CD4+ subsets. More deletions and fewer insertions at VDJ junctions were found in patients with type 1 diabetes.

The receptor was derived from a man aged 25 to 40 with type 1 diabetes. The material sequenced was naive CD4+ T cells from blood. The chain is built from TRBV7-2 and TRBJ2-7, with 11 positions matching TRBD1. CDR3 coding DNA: TGTGCCAGCAGCTTAAAAGGGACAGGGGGTCAAAGTATCTACGAGCAGTACTTC. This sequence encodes CASSLKGTGGQSIYEQYF.